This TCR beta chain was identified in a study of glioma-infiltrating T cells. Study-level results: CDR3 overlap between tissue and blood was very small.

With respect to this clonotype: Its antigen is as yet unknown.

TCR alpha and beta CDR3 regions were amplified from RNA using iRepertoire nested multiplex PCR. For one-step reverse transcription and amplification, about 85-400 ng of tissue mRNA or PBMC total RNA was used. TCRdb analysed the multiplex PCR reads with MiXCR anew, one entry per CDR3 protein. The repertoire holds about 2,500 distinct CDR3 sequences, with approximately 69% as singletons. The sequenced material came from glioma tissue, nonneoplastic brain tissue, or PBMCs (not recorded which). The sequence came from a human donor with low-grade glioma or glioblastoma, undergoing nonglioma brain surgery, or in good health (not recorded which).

CDR3 DNA: TGTGCCATTTACTCGAGTAGACAGGAAGCTTTCTTT. Translation gives CAIYSSRQEAFF. This chain uses TRBV6-1 with TRBJ1-1; maybe TRBD1 (5 bases). The CDR3 is 12 residues long. V lost 10 bases to trimming and J lost 8 bases, with 17 bases between them. Per germline, CDR1 MNHNS and CDR2 SASEGT.